This T cell receptor (beta chain) was identified in a study of cytomegalovirus exposure and HLA in healthy donors. Germline V gene lookup returns CDR1 MDHEN and CDR2 SYDVKM. This CDR3 has 13 amino acids. V lost 4 bases to trimming and J lost 5 bases, with 11 bases between them. Findings of the study overall: Associated with cytomegalovirus, according to the listing, were 164 TCR beta chains. In an earlier analysis, about 87% or about 30%: the productive usage of most TCR beta V segments. Certain indistinguishable V segments, among them TRBV6-2 and TRBV6-3, were excluded.

This clone is a singleton in its sample. Its specificity is not known. The study ran its PCR with 60 Vbeta and 13 Jbeta primers. Sequencing used immunoSEQ multiplex PCR; TCRdb keeps in-frame clones, though not all of them. The sample comprises about 120,000 clones, 74% of which are singletons, and 2% to 2.5% rests with the top ten. The chain links TRBV28 to TRBJ2-5; D possibly corresponds to TRBD1 (5 bases). The sample comprised PBMCs. The receptor was isolated from a human donor in good health. The CDR3 loop is CASSSGLVETQYF. The DNA of the CDR3 is TGTGCCAGCAGTTCAGGGTTGGTGGAGACCCAGTACTTC. The full variable domain, its missing parts supplied by reference TRBV28 and TRBJ2-5, is DVKVTQSSRYLVKRTGEKVFLECVQDMDHENMFWYRQDPGLGLRLIYFSYDVKMKEKGDIPEGYSVSREKKERFSLILESASTNQTSMYLCASSSGLVETQYFGPGTRLLVL.